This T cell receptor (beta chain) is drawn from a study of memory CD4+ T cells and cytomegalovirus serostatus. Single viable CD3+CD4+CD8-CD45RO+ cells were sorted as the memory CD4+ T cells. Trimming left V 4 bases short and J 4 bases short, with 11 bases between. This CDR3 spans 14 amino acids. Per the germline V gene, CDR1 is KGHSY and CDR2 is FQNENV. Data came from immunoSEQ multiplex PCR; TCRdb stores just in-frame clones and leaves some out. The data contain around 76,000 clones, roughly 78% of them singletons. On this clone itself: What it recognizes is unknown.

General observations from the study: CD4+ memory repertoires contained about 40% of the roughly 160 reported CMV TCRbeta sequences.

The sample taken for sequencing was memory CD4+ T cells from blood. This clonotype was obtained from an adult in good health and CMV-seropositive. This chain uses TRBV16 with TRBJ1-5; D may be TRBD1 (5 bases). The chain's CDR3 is CASSRSGTNQPQHF. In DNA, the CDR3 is TGTGCCAGCAGCCGCTCCGGGACGAATCAGCCCCAGCATTTT.